Listed below are T cell receptor beta chains from one sample, sequenced in a study of blood T cell repertoires in COVID-19. Here immunoSEQ multiplex PCR was the method, and the copy in TCRdb shows in-frame clones only, minus some. There are 300,000 to 400,000 clones in the sample; around 87% occur only once, and approximately 2.5% lies in the top ten. The sequenced sample consisted of peripheral blood. All receptors derive from a woman aged 55-70 years with COVID-19, enrolled during active disease. Both conserved end residues are trimmed from each CDR3.

j_call v_call cdr3_aa
TRBJ1-6 TRBV19 ASSPQGVDSPLH
TRBJ1-5 TRBV19 ASSSYRDSNQPQH
TRBJ2-5 TRBV4-1 ASSLFLGGGRTQY
TRBJ2-7 TRBV9 ASSAGEGDLYEQY
TRBJ2-3 TRBV2 ASSARVYFTDTQY
TRBJ1-5 TRBV6-2/TRBV6-3 ASSHRGHWQPQH
TRBJ1-6 TRBV6-5 ASSYEGQGNSPLH
TRBJ2-1 TRBV3-1/TRBV3-2 ASSQDFRNNEQF
TRBJ2-1 TRBV3-1/TRBV3-2 ASSHLASPGLAGGPQF
TRBJ1-5 TRBV23-1 ASSRPYLDRQPQH
TRBJ1-2 TRBV19 ASSPLDGNYGYT
TRBJ1-2 TRBV6-5 ASSYSTGGTGQGYT
TRBJ2-2 TRBV3-1/TRBV3-2 ASSQDPGLAVNTGELF
TRBJ2-1 TRBV28 ASSTPSGRTRRDEQF
TRBJ1-1 TRBV7-9 ASSLAYMNTEAF
TRBJ2-4 TRBV7-8 ASSFNRETGQY
TRBJ1-1 TRBV19 ASSWTGGNTEAF
TRBJ1-2 TRBV21-1 ASSRQRGTGLGYT
TRBJ1-2 TRBV11-2 ASSWGQSYGYT
TRBJ1-5 TRBV18 ASSQQGAGQPQH
TRBJ1-1 TRBV19 ASSIGTGKGGRTEAF
TRBJ2-7 TRBV5-4 ASSSGDRKIYEQY
TRBJ1-6 TRBV7-9 ASSLVAGQPLH
TRBJ1-5 TRBV4-1 ASSQDGGPGQPQH
TRBJ2-1 TRBV5-1 ASSKGGPNEQF
TRBJ2-3 TRBV5-4 ASSLGLAGHSDTQY
TRBJ2-1 TRBV30 AWSPGTQYNEQF
TRBJ1-2 TRBV29-1 SVGQALRGYGYT
TRBJ2-7 TRBV6-5 ASSSGTGGEQY
TRBJ1-5 TRBV5-4 ASSLDRANQPQH
TRBJ1-2 TRBV19 ASSIRGLDYGYT
TRBJ1-5 TRBV21-1 ASSNHSGQGFYSNQPQH
TRBJ2-2 TRBV7-9 ASSPPSYGGNTGELF
TRBJ2-7 TRBV5-1 ASSFLPWDSYYEQY
TRBJ2-2 TRBV7-2 ASSLLGGPNTGELF
TRBJ2-5 TRBV28 ASRPQGHGETQY
TRBJ1-5 TRBV5-6 ASSSKSRGLGQPQH
TRBJ1-6 TRBV7-3 ASSLTPGGGSPLH
TRBJ2-7 TRBV5-1 ASSSRQGAYEQY
TRBJ2-7 TRBV6-1 ASSETLRGY
TRBJ1-1 TRBV11-2 ASGLTWTVNTEAF
TRBJ2-7 TRBV10-3 ATRAGGSSYEQY
TRBJ1-1 TRBV11-2 ASSLVKGRGTEAF
TRBJ1-5 TRBV15 ATSKRTGGIGNQPQH
TRBJ2-3 TRBV7-3 ASSASLASTQY
TRBJ2-3 TRBV29-1 SVEEGGGTDTQY
TRBJ2-5 TRBV6-5 ASRFGGSETQY
TRBJ1-1 TRBV18 ASSERTDILLMNTEAF
TRBJ1-2 TRBV5-5 ASSGTGDEGYT
TRBJ1-2 TRBV5-4 ASSLAVGQGAYYT
TRBJ2-7 TRBV5-4 ASSLEAGQFYEQY